This T cell receptor beta chain derives from a study of a mutant IDH1 vaccine in newly diagnosed glioma. On the study more broadly: Patients received vaccination from 4-6 weeks after radiotherapy alone, or with temozolomide cycles.

The CDR3 has 15 amino acids. V gave up 2 bases and J gave up 5 bases, with 13 bases separating them. The germline gives CDR1 SNHLY, CDR2 FYNNEI. Time point of the sample: week 35, safety follow-up. One vaccine dose held 300 ug of mutant IDH1 20-mer peptide and came with topical imiquimod. Administration of eight vaccinations to patients took place in weeks 1, 3, 5, 7, 11, 15, 19, 23. Each donor presented with a new WHO grade 3 or 4 astrocytoma that tested IDH1-mutant and showed ATRX loss. Assay used: immunoSEQ multiplex PCR; TCRdb lists only in-frame clones, some missing. The sample carries around 54,000 clones, about 86% recorded once. A note on this clone: Its antigen is not known.

The specimen was PBMCs, collected from a glioma patient whose treatment included an IDH1 peptide vaccine. This sequence joins TRBV2 and TRBJ2-1; D not certain. The TCR comes from a man aged 35 to 55 with glioma. As DNA, the CDR3 is TGTGCCAGCAGTGAACGGAGTACATCTAACAATGAGCAGTTCTTC. Its protein is CASSERSTSNNEQFF.